This entry describes one T cell receptor (beta chain). Germline V lookup: CDR1 MGHDK, CDR2 SYGVNS. Deletions cut 3 bases from V and 2 bases from J, with 13 bases between. The CDR3 has 15 residues. The data derive from a study of blood T cell repertoires in COVID-19. Study as a whole: In each case, the material was cDNA or gDNA derived from T cells, B-cell-depleted T cells, or PBMCs.

Original handling: From reference gene primer amplification, estimates of nucleated cell counts were derived. The table came from immunoSEQ multiplex PCR; TCRdb's copy has only in-frame clones and leaves some out. V and J calls and clone size are as listed in that table; D and trimming were resolved from the DNA. The repertoire holds about 150,000 clones, about three quarters seen once, with about 1.8% in the top ten. The chain employs TRBV25-1 and TRBJ1-2, with D perhaps matching TRBD1 (6 bases). The receptor comes from a man aged 80 or over with acute or convalescent COVID-19. Sequencing was carried out using peripheral blood. CDR3 sequence (DNA): TGTGCCAGCAGTGATTCACAGGGAAACAACTATGGCTACACCTTC. It yields the protein CASSDSQGNNYGYTF.